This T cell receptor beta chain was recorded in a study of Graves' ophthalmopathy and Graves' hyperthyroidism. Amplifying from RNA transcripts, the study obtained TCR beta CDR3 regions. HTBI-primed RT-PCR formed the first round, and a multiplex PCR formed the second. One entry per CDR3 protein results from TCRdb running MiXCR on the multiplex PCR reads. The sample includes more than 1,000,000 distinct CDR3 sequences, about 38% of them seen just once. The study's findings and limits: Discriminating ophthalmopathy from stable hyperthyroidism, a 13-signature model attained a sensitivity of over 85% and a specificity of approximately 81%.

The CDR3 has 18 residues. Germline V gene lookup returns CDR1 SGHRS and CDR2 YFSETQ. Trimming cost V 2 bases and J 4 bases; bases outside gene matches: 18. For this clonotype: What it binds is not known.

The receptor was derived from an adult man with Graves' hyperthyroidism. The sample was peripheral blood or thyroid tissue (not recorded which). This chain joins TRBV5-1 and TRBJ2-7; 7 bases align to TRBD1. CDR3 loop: CASSFILLIPGQAYEQYF. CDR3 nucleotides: TGCGCCAGCAGCTTTATTTTGCTGATCCCCGGACAGGCTTACGAGCAGTACTTC.